This TCR beta chain comes out of a study of T cell repertoires in cytomegalovirus infection. In the study overall: CMV infection and matching HLA type were both indicated by public TCR beta signatures. Study-level points and caveats: HLA-C-restricted CMV clonotypes gave the most frequent clonotype in two of eight donors. Summed public TCR beta family frequency identified CMV carriers bearing the relevant HLA.

MiXCR was run by TCRdb on the reads, yielding one entry per CDR3 protein. The top ten hold approximately 25% of the sample, which has over 150,000 distinct CDR3 sequences, about a sixth seen once. V lost 1 base and J 1 base, leaving 10 bases between the germline ends. Germline CDR1 and CDR2: SGHNT and YYREEE (reference sequence). CDR3 length equals 15 residues. Turning to this clonotype: As yet, its antigen is unknown.

The chain uses TRBV5-4 and TRBJ2-3; D might be TRBD1 (5 bases). This sequence was found in a human donor in good health (CMV status not recorded). Some clones in this sample may be carry-over from other donors' samples. The source material was CD8+ T cells from PBMCs. The CDR3 region is CASSLPEQGTDTQYF. CDR3 in DNA: TGTGCCAGCAGCTTGCCTGAACAGGGCACAGATACGCAGTATTTT.